The sequence of this T cell receptor (beta chain) was determined in a study of beta chain features in type 1 diabetes. Whole-study results and caveats: There was a moderate but significant shortening of TCRB CDR3s in all four CD4+ subsets of Type 1 diabetes patients.

This clone was counted a few times. Its matching antigen is unknown. The CDR3 has 15 residues. Germline assignment: CDR1 SQVTM and CDR2 ANQGSEA. V gave up 4 bases and J gave up 0 bases; unmatched junction bases: 5. Every bit of the isolated RNA underwent reverse transcription, so sequencing read expressed TCRB transcripts. The repertoire was sequenced with immunoSEQ multiplex PCR; TCRdb's copy has only in-frame clones and lacks some. The sample shows a few hundred thousand clones, 8% to 10% of them seen only once. Sequenced material: central memory CD4+ T cells from blood. The TCR sequence derives from a man aged 25-45 years with type 1 diabetes. The chain recombines TRBV29-1 with TRBJ2-1, with 8 bases that match TRBD2. This CDR3 is CSVGTSPSSYNEQFF. CDR3 DNA sequence: TGCAGCGTTGGGACTAGCCCTAGCTCCTACAATGAGCAGTTCTTC.